A single sample gave rise to the 4 T cell receptor beta chains below, sequenced in a study of human T cells and chemical hapten exposure (dated by TCRdb to about 2021). Read against the paper, the sample's time point label means: patch test 2, 6 weeks after DPC sensitization. The sample's treatment or condition label, in plain terms: therapeutic diphenylcyclopropenone sensitization with weekly scalp DPC. The library relied on RACE. Data came from a NextSeq 500. TCRdb passed the public sequencing reads through fastp at Q25 and MiXCR, retaining productive beta sequences. Rows with one shared CDR3 protein collapse into an entry with the most common genes and DNA. Counted in this sample were roughly 380,000 distinct CDR3 sequences; roughly 6.3% of them appeared once. The top ten constitute over 5.5% of the sample. The sequencing here drew on whole blood, taken in connection with sensitization to the hapten diphenylcyclopropenone (DPC). The receptors shown here come from a woman younger than 30 with alopecia areata. Some clones in this sample may be carry-over from other donors' samples.

There are many counts of this clonotype. This sequence joins TRBV6-5 and TRBJ1-2, with D maybe TRBD1 (5 bases). V shed 7 bases and J shed 8 bases, with 14 bases lying between them. The CDR3 extends over 12 amino acids. Germline-derived CDR1 and CDR2 are MNHEY and SVGAGI. Here the CDR3 reads CASTPSKGGYTF. CDR3 bases: TGTGCCAGCACCCCCAGCAAGGGGGGCTACACCTTC.

This clonotype was found many times. The chain combines TRBV20-1 with TRBJ1-6; maybe TRBD1 (6 bases). Germline CDR1 reads DFQATT; CDR2 reads SNEGSKA (reference sequence). The CDR3 is made up of 17 amino acids. Trimming pared 0 bases from V and 7 bases from J, leaving 19 bases between. CDR3 DNA sequence: TGCAGTGCTAGAGATAAAGGGGGGCAGGGCCTAAATTCACCCCTCCACTTT. This encodes CSARDKGGQGLNSPLHF.

The table lists this clonotype with a few counts. This sequence joins TRBV20-1 and TRBJ1-2; D is uncertain. Between the trimmed V and J ends, which lost 1 base and 3 bases, there was a span of 3 bases. CDR1 is DFQATT and CDR2 is SNEGSKA in the germline V gene (reference sequence). The CDR3 is 11 residues long. DNA for the CDR3: TGCAGTGCTAGAGGGCACTATGGCTACACCTTC. It codes for CSARGHYGYTF.

This clonotype was counted between two and nine times. This chain links TRBV6-5 with TRBJ1-2; TRBD1 is a possible D gene (6 bases). This CDR3 has 15 amino acids. The germline CDR1 and CDR2 sequences are MNHEY and SVGAGI. Between the trimmed V and J ends, which lost 4 bases and 4 bases, there was a span of 16 bases. The CDR3 bases are TGTGCCAGCAGTTCCCTCTGGACAGCTACCTATGGCTACACCTTC. It is translated as CASSSLWTATYGYTF.